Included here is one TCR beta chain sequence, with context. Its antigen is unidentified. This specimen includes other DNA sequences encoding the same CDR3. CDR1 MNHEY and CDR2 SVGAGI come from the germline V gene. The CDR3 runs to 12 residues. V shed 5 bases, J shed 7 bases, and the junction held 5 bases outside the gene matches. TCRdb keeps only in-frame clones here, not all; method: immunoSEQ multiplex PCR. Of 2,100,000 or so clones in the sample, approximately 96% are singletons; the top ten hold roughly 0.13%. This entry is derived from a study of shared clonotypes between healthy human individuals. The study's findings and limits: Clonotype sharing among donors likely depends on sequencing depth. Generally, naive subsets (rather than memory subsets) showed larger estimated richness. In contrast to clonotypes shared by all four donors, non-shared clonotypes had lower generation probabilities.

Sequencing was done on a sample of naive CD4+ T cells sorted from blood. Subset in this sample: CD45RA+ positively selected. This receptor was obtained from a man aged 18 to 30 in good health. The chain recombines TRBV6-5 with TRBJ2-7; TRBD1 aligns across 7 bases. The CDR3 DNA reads TGTGCCAGCAGTAGACAGGGAGCTGAGCAGTACTTC. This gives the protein CASSRQGAEQYF.